The 28 T cell receptor beta chains given below trace back to one sample, sequenced in a study of blood T cell repertoires in COVID-19. The protocol was immunoSEQ multiplex PCR, while the TCRdb copy is restricted to in-frame clones and leaves out a portion. Seen here are 180,000 or so clones, around 87% observed once, and the top ten hold less than 3.5%. The sequencing sample was made of peripheral blood. These receptors came from a woman aged 25 to 39 with active or convalescent COVID-19.

The gene calls are TRBV12-3 or TRBV12-4 and TRBJ1-1; the D is unclear. V was pared by 7 bases and J by 3 bases, with 12 bases between. The CDR3 contains 13 residues. In DNA form, the CDR3 reads TGTGCCAGCAAGGTGGGCAGCTACACTGAAGCTTTCTTT. Its protein product is CASKVGSYTEAFF.

The chain has TRBV5-4 and TRBJ2-2; D is unclear. CDR1 and CDR2 (germline): SGHNT, YYREEE (reference sequence). The CDR3 has 12 residues. V was pared by 0 bases and J by 7 bases, with 4 bases between. In nucleotides, the CDR3 is TGTGCCAGCAGCTTGGACAGCGGGGAGCTGTTTTTT. Residues: CASSLDSGELFF. The full variable domain, in which reference TRBV5-4 and TRBJ2-2 provide the parts outside the CDR3, is ETGVTQSPTHLIKTRGQQVTLRCSSQSGHNTVSWYQQALGQGPQFIFQYYREEENGRGNFPPRFSGLQFPNYSSELNVNALELDDSALYLCASSLDSGELFFGEGSRLTVL.

The gene calls are TRBV27 and TRBJ2-1; TRBD2 matches 10 bases. This CDR3 is 15 amino acids long. V trimming: 5 bases; J trimming: 6 bases; junction bases outside the gene matches: 7. Looked up from germline, CDR1 is MNHEY and CDR2 is SMNVEV (reference sequence). The CDR3 spells CASSTELAGFNEQFF. CDR3 in DNA: TGTGCCAGCAGTACCGAACTAGCGGGATTCAATGAGCAGTTCTTC.

The chain employs TRBV27 and TRBJ2-7, with TRBD1 identical over 9 bases. The CDR3 loop spans 13 amino acids. Trimming at V came to 6 bases and at J to 3 bases, leaving 3 bases not matched to a gene. Germline CDR1 is MNHEY and CDR2 is SMNVEV (reference sequence). CDR3 bases: TGTGCCAGCAGGGACAGGGGAGGCTACGAGCAGTACTTC. Its translation is CASRDRGGYEQYF.

This chain uses TRBV6-7 with TRBJ2-7, with a weak D call TRBD1 (6 bases). TRBV6-7 is identified as an open reading frame with a role that is uncertain. The CDR3 extends over 14 amino acids. V dropped 2 bases and J dropped 0 bases, with 8 bases sitting between them. The CDR3 DNA follows: TGTGCCAGCAGTTACCAGGGGAGCTCCTACGAGCAGTACTTC. It codes for CASSYQGSSYEQYF.

V and J are TRBV13 and TRBJ2-1; perhaps TRBD2 as D (5 bases). CDR1 is PRHDT and CDR2 is FYEKMQ in the germline V gene (reference sequence). The CDR3 length is 14 residues. With 0 bases removed from V and 5 bases from J, the gap between germline ends came to 8 bases. CDR3 in DNA: TGTGCCAGCAGCTTAGGCCTCGGGAACAATGAGCAGTTCTTC. It specifies CASSLGLGNNEQFF.

V and J are TRBV27 and TRBJ2-5; a weak D match, TRBD2 (6 bases). The CDR3 is made up of 18 amino acids. Germline CDR1 reads MNHEY; CDR2 reads SMNVEV (reference sequence). V was cut by 2 bases and J by 5 bases, with 24 bases left in between. The CDR3: CASSLNGYMWGESETQYF. CDR3 DNA sequence: TGTGCCAGCAGTTTAAACGGGTACATGTGGGGGGAGTCGGAGACCCAGTACTTC.

With regard to this clone: This specimen includes other DNA sequences encoding the same CDR3. J is TRBJ1-4 and V is TRBV6-5, with 8 bases fitting TRBD1. After removal of 6 bases from V and 5 bases from J, the junction contained 8 bases not matched to a gene. The CDR3 runs to 15 residues. The V gene's germline CDR1 is MNHEY and CDR2 SVGAGI. CDR3 nucleotide sequence: TGTGCCAGCAGCCCACGACAGGGGTTGAATGAAAAACTGTTTTTT. It encodes CASSPRQGLNEKLFF.

The chain combines TRBV19 with TRBJ1-5; 7 bases align to TRBD1. The V gene end was trimmed by 4 bases and the J gene end by 2 bases; junction bases not matched to a gene: 8. Germline V gene lookup returns CDR1 LNHDA and CDR2 SQIVND (reference sequence). This CDR3 spans 16 amino acids. The CDR3 loop is CASSTRQGQGNQPQHF. Here the CDR3 DNA reads TGTGCCAGTAGTACCCGACAGGGCCAGGGCAATCAGCCCCAGCATTTT.

The V gene is TRBV3-1 (or the pseudogene TRBV3-2), the J gene TRBJ1-4; 10 bases line up with TRBD1. Trimming at V came to 1 base and at J to 2 bases, leaving 4 bases not matched to a gene. The CDR3 length is 17 residues. Germline CDR1 and CDR2: LGHDT and YNNKEL (reference sequence). This chain's CDR3 is CASSQGQGAWTNEKLFF. The CDR3 bases are TGTGCCAGCAGCCAAGGACAGGGGGCTTGGACTAATGAAAAACTGTTTTTT.

The rearrangement joins TRBV30 to TRBJ2-7; D not resolved. Germline CDR1 GTSNPN, CDR2 SVGIG (reference sequence). The V gene lost 0 bases and the J gene lost 0 bases, with 6 bases spanning the gap. The CDR3 is made up of 13 amino acids. The CDR3, as DNA: TGTGCCTGGAGTGTACAGAGCTCCTACGAGCAGTACTTC. This sequence encodes CAWSVQSSYEQYF.

The rearrangement joins TRBV3-1 (or the pseudogene TRBV3-2) to TRBJ2-7; no definite D call. This CDR3 is 14 amino acids long. Per germline, CDR1 LGHDT and CDR2 YNNKEL (reference sequence). Trimming cost V 1 base and J 4 bases, with 11 bases left between them. The CDR3 sequence: CASSQGHRTYEQYF. CDR3 coding DNA: TGTGCCAGCAGCCAAGGGCACAGAACTTACGAGCAGTACTTC.

The V and J genes are TRBV9 and TRBJ1-3, with D possibly matching TRBD1 (5 bases). Germline values: CDR1 SGDLS, CDR2 YYNGEE. V shed 3 bases and J shed 2 bases, with 12 bases lying between them. The CDR3 runs 15 residues. The CDR3: CASSASGIPGNTIYF. CDR3 nucleotides: TGTGCCAGCAGCGCTTCAGGGATCCCTGGAAACACCATATATTTT.

This clone was detected once. J is TRBJ2-2 and V is TRBV6-4, with 10 nucleotides matching TRBD1. V gave up 5 bases and J gave up 7 bases; unmatched junction bases: 7. CDR1 is MRHNA and CDR2 is SNTAGT in the germline V gene. The CDR3 runs 15 residues. CDR3 bases: TGTGCCAGCAGTCCCGGGACAGGGGAAGGCGGGGAGCTGTTTTTT. Protein product: CASSPGTGEGGELFF.

The genes are TRBV3-1 (or the pseudogene TRBV3-2) and TRBJ2-1; 10 bases map to TRBD2. From germline, CDR1 is LGHDT and CDR2 YNNKEL (reference sequence). The CDR3 sequence is 16 residues long. Trimming took 1 base from V and 4 from J; bases not matched to a gene: 4. The chain's CDR3 is CASSQALAGAYNEQFF. In nucleotides, the CDR3 is TGTGCCAGCAGCCAAGCTCTAGCGGGGGCATACAATGAGCAGTTCTTC.

This chain uses TRBV20-1 with TRBJ2-4; 8 nucleotides line up with TRBD2. J was trimmed by 2 bases and V by 3 bases; bases with no gene match: 3. Looked up from germline, CDR1 is DFQATT and CDR2 is SNEGSKA (reference sequence). This CDR3 contains 14 residues. This CDR3 reads CSASRGRSKNIQYF. CDR3 bases: TGCAGTGCTAGTCGCGGGAGGTCCAAAAACATTCAGTACTTC.

The rearrangement joins TRBV27 to TRBJ2-7, with D hard to call. Trimming took 3 bases from V and 2 from J, leaving 8 bases between them. This CDR3 comprises 13 residues. Germline CDR1 and CDR2: MNHEY and SMNVEV (reference sequence). CDR3 residues: CASSFQATYEQYF. CDR3 in DNA: TGTGCCAGCAGTTTTCAGGCTACCTACGAGCAGTACTTC.

V and J are TRBV5-1 and TRBJ2-7, with 11 bases identical to TRBD2. V shed 4 bases and J 3 bases; nucleotides not matched to a gene: 9. CDR3 size: 16 residues. Germline-derived CDR1 and CDR2 are SGHRS and YFSETQ. CDR3 nucleotides: TGCGCCAGCAGCAGGGGGACTAGCGGTAATCGCTACGAGCAGTACTTC. Residues: CASSRGTSGNRYEQYF.

DNA for the CDR3: TGTGCCAGCAGTTTCAGCTTGGGCAGGGCGAATGAAAAACTGTTTTTT. It yields the protein CASSFSLGRANEKLFF. The chain joins TRBV28 to TRBJ1-4; possible D gene TRBD1, 5 bases. The CDR3 loop spans 16 amino acids. Trimming removed 3 bases at V and 5 bases at J, with 16 bases between. In germline, CDR1 is MDHEN, CDR2 SYDVKM. Full variable domain (outside the CDR3, taken from reference TRBV28 and TRBJ1-4): DVKVTQSSRYLVKRTGEKVFLECVQDMDHENMFWYRQDPGLGLRLIYFSYDVKMKEKGDIPEGYSVSREKKERFSLILESASTNQTSMYLCASSFSLGRANEKLFFGSGTQLSVL.

This chain uses TRBV19 with TRBJ1-2, with 9 bases that match TRBD1. CDR1 is LNHDA and CDR2 is SQIVND in the germline V gene (reference sequence). The trim removed 5 bases at V and 8 bases at J, leaving 6 bases unmatched. This CDR3 is 13 amino acids long. The CDR3 coding sequence is TGTGCCAGTAGTCCCGGGACAGGGAGCGGCTACACCTTC. Its protein is CASSPGTGSGYTF.

This clone was picked up a small number of times. The chain uses TRBV18 and TRBJ2-5; TRBD2 agrees at 7 bases. Germline V gives CDR1 KGHSH, CDR2 LQKENI. The trim removed 0 bases at V and 2 bases at J, leaving 0 bases unmatched. The CDR3 sequence is 14 residues long. The CDR3 DNA reads TGTGCCAGCTCACCACCGGGACTACAAGAGACCCAGTACTTC. It specifies CASSPPGLQETQYF.

The chain couples TRBV12-3 or TRBV12-4 to TRBJ1-6, with 7 positions matching TRBD1. V lost 6 bases to trimming and J lost 10 bases; unmatched junction nucleotides: 3. This CDR3 comprises 12 residues. The CDR3 DNA reads as TGTGCCAGCAGCCAACAGGGGTCACCCCTCCACTTT. It codes for CASSQQGSPLHF.

The chain has TRBV25-1 and TRBJ1-1; 9 bases fit TRBD1. The germline CDR1 and CDR2 sequences are MGHDK and SYGVNS. With V trimmed by 4 bases and J by 1 base, 4 bases remained unmatched. The CDR3 is 15 residues long. The CDR3 region is CASSGGTGRNTEAFF. As DNA, the CDR3 is TGTGCCAGCAGTGGGGGGACAGGGCGGAACACTGAAGCTTTCTTT.

V usage is TRBV3-1 (or the pseudogene TRBV3-2) and J usage is TRBJ1-5; TRBD1 agrees at 11 bases. Per germline, CDR1 LGHDT and CDR2 YNNKEL (reference sequence). This CDR3 region has 18 residues. J lost 3 bases, V lost 0 bases, and 7 bases had no gene match. CDR3 loop: CASSQDLGTGGLNQPQHF. The CDR3 nucleotides read TGTGCCAGCAGCCAAGATTTGGGGACAGGGGGTCTCAATCAGCCCCAGCATTTT.

The rearrangement links TRBV19 to TRBJ1-1, with a possible D match to TRBD1 (6 bases). CDR1 and CDR2 from the germline V gene are LNHDA and SQIVND (reference sequence). CDR3 size: 14 residues. V was cut by 3 bases and J by 3 bases, with 11 bases left in between. CDR3 DNA sequence: TGTGCCAGTAGTATCCGGGACACCCACACTGAAGCTTTCTTT. Amino acids: CASSIRDTHTEAFF.

This chain links TRBV27 with TRBJ1-3; D is unclear. Trimming pared 4 bases from V and 4 bases from J, leaving 11 bases between. CDR3 size: 14 residues. Per germline, CDR1 MNHEY and CDR2 SMNVEV (reference sequence). This CDR3 reads CASSSLGRGNTIYF. CDR3 coding DNA: TGTGCCAGCAGTTCCTTAGGGAGGGGAAACACCATATATTTT.

The gene calls are TRBV30 and TRBJ1-1; D call uncertain. Trimming cost V 3 bases and J 5 bases, with 13 bases left between them. This CDR3 is built from 13 residues. The germline V gene encodes CDR1 GTSNPN and CDR2 SVGIG (reference sequence). CDR3 sequence reads: CAWSTRRRTEAFF. Written as DNA, the CDR3 is TGTGCCTGGAGCACCCGACGGCGGACTGAAGCTTTCTTT.

In its sample, this clone was seen many times. V usage is TRBV5-1 and J usage is TRBJ1-2, with a tentative D call TRBD1 (5 bases). Germline lookup yields CDR1 SGHRS and CDR2 YFSETQ. The CDR3 runs to 14 residues. Trimming stripped 1 base from V and 1 base from J, with 8 bases between. The DNA for the CDR3 is TGCGCCAGCAGCTTGTGGGGGGGTAACTATGGCTACACCTTC. Encoded protein: CASSLWGGNYGYTF.